The following is a T cell receptor beta chain sequence with its context. As yet, its antigen is unknown. The authors made TCR beta libraries by quantitative 5'-RACE with molecular barcodes. TCRdb processed the 5' RACE reads anew with MiXCR; each CDR3 protein has one entry. Among about 360,000 distinct CDR3 sequences listed, more than 20% were seen once. Germline CDR1 and CDR2: WSHSY and SAAADI. The CDR3 covers 15 residues. Trimming left V 0 bases short and J 0 bases short, with 7 bases between. The data were taken from a study of CD8 T cells in ankylosing spondylitis. Broader study findings: Earlier work had already found some motif variants in reactive arthritis synovial fluid and blood.

The chain recombines TRBV10-2 with TRBJ2-3; D call uncertain. This TCR came from a male donor with ankylosing spondylitis or in good health (not recorded which). Sample: blood, either unsorted or a sorted T cell fraction (not recorded which). The CDR3 reads CASSESSSSTDTQYF. CDR3 coding DNA: TGCGCCAGCAGTGAGTCGAGCTCTAGCACAGATACGCAGTATTTT.